This T cell receptor beta chain comes out of a study of T-cell memory formation after mild COVID-19. MiXCR, applied by TCRdb to the 5' RACE reads, yields one record per CDR3 protein. The sample has roughly 200,000 distinct CDR3 sequences, 9.5% seen once; the top ten hold approximately 3.3%. V was clipped by 0 bases and J by 4 bases; unmatched bases: 14. The germline CDR1 and CDR2 sequences are MGHRA and YSYEKL. CDR3 length equals 18 residues. The sequencing input was PBMCs or a T cell subset sorted from them (not recorded which). This receptor was identified in a young man who had mild COVID-19 (a few samples of this study predate the infection). Cell type and time point are not known. This sequence joins TRBV4-1 and TRBJ1-2, with 7 bases aligning to TRBD1. The CDR3, as DNA: TGCGCCAGCAGCCAAGAATCATTAAGGCAGGGGGTTTCCTATGGCTACACCTTC. It is translated as CASSQESLRQGVSYGYTF.